This TCR beta chain was sequenced in a study of cytomegalovirus exposure and HLA in healthy donors. Trimming removed 1 base from V and 3 bases from J, with 9 bases in between. The CDR3 runs 15 residues. Germline CDR1 LNHNV, CDR2 YYDKDF (reference sequence). Use of 60 Vbeta and 13 Jbeta primers characterized the PCR. The repertoire was sequenced with immunoSEQ multiplex PCR; TCRdb's copy has only in-frame clones and lacks some. The sample has under 130,000 clones. This chain joins TRBV15 and TRBJ2-2, with D perhaps TRBD1 (6 bases). The clonotype was recovered from a man between 50 and 59 years old in good health and CMV-seronegative. Source material: PBMCs. The DNA for the CDR3 is TGTGCCACCAGCAGAGCGGGACAATACACCGGGGAGCTGTTTTTT. Its translation: CATSRAGQYTGELFF. The full variable domain, rest sourced from reference TRBV15 and TRBJ2-2, is DAMVIQNPRYQVTQFGKPVTLSCSQTLNHNVMYWYQQKSSQAPKLLFHYYDKDFNNEADTPDNFQSRRPNTSFCFLDIRSPGLGDTAMYLCATSRAGQYTGELFFGEGSRLTVL.